What follows is one TCR beta chain and its context. Its antigen remains unidentified. There are no base qualities to consult, and no much larger clone falls within one base. The sample comes from a study of blood T cell repertoires in COVID-19 (dated by TCRdb to the early 2020s). With regard to the full study: Samples covering the acute and convalescent phases of COVID-19 were provided by collaborators in the United States, Italy and Spain. The dataset comprised deeply sampled blood TCRbeta repertoires from subjects exposed to, actively infected with, or recovered from COVID-19. Sample metadata almost always included a de-identified subject ID, COVID-19 status, age in years and sex. The repertoires were made available in a free public database intended to serve as a resource for research on the immune response to SARS-CoV-2. Samples were obtained from the ongoing ImmuneRACE study (first 160 participants) and from some 1,200 subjects provided by 6 global collaborators. Where HLA class I and class II types were available, the types were taken from metadata supplied by the sample provider, not from assay-based typing. The prospective study material was composed of cDNA or gDNA derived from T cells, B-cell-depleted T cells, or PBMCs.

One collaborating source in Seattle enrolled patients during active infection and followed them longitudinally through the course of disease. Collaborating institutions collected whole blood in K2EDTA tubes following their own protocols. Collaborator samples were shipped for TCRbeta analysis as frozen whole blood, isolated PBMCs, or DNA extracted from either sample type. The research as a whole found: The quantity of clinical and demographic metadata differed by source and by participant and was supplied without curation.

TCRbeta CDR3 regions were amplified from genomic DNA by means of the immunoSEQ Assay, a bias-controlled multiplex PCR. In the paper's pipeline: Nucleated cell counts per sample were estimated from amplification of reference gene primers within the assay. To quantify the absolute abundance of each unique TCRbeta CDR3 rearrangement, sequence reads were collapsed and filtered. For each sample, productive Simpson clonality was calculated by taking the square root of Simpson's diversity index across productive rearrangements. What TCRdb holds here is the immuneACCESS table cut down to in-frame rearrangements. Part of the clones is not present; checked against another copy, under half of the missing clones reflect an unresolved V gene, and the others are unexplained. V, J and clone size reflect that table, while D and trimming were determined from the DNA. The sample table lists over 150,000 clones, about 82% of them with a count of one. The top ten clones comprise 7.5% to 10% of the sample.

The source of this sequence is a woman older than 75 with COVID-19, enrolled during active disease. Sequences were obtained from peripheral blood.

The DNA is as follows: TGTGCCAGTAGTAGCTGGCCAGGGGATGGCCAGCCCCAGCATTTT. It translates to CASSSWPGDGQPQHF. The V gene is TRBV19 and the J gene is TRBJ1-5; the D region possibly corresponds to TRBD1 (6 bases align). Taken from cysteine to phenylalanine, the CDR3 has 15 residues. The only DNA kept is the CDR3, 45 bases in frame from the first base. A distance of 17 bases separates the germline ends of V and J, which lose 4 bases and 7 bases respectively. CDR1 LNHDA and CDR2 SQIVND were looked up in the germline V gene (reference sequence).